The rows below give T cell receptor beta chains drawn from one sample of a study of regulatory T cells. Method: immunoSEQ multiplex PCR; TCRdb's copy keeps in-frame clones and lacks some. This table has 15,000 or so clones, about 92% appearing once. The sample was CD8+ T cells sorted from blood. These receptors were obtained from a person aged 18-30 years with CD3G deficiency. The CDR3 runs from the conserved cysteine through the conserved F or W. The order of the fields is V gene, J gene, clone size, D gene, CDR3 protein, CDR3 DNA. D genes are given only for firm matches. Size is omitted from some rows. Given values are once, few, many or a class for expanded clones.

>TRBV5-6|TRBJ2-1|-|TRBD1
CASSPTGGEQFF
TGTGCCAGCAGCCCTACAGGGGGTGAGCAGTTCTTC
>TRBV10-3|TRBJ2-7|-|TRBD2
CAISDSGGEQYF
TGTGCCATCAGCGACTCGGGGGGCGAGCAGTACTTC
>TRBV21-1|TRBJ1-4|-|-
CASSNAPQGWEFATNEKLFF
TGTGCCAGCAGCAATGCTCCTCAGGGCTGGGAGTTTGCAACTAATGAAAAACTGTTTTTT
>TRBV6-1|TRBJ2-3|-|TRBD1
CASRQGADTQYF
TGTGCCAGCAGGCAGGGGGCAGATACGCAGTATTTT
>TRBV7-9|TRBJ1-1|few|-
CASSLFFGRGNTEAFF
TGTGCCAGCAGCTTGTTTTTCGGAAGGGGGAACACTGAAGCTTTCTTT
>TRBV5-1|TRBJ1-4|-|TRBD1
CASSSGQGATNEKLFF
TGCGCCAGCAGTTCAGGACAGGGGGCAACTAATGAAAAACTGTTTTTT
>TRBV27|TRBJ2-2|-|-
CASSRTGELFF
TGTGCCAGCAGTCGGACAGGGGAGCTGTTTTTT
>TRBV19|TRBJ2-5|-|TRBD1
CASSTGTAYQETQYF
TGTGCCAGTAGTACCGGGACAGCGTACCAAGAGACCCAGTACTTC
>TRBV6-1|TRBJ2-7|-|-
CASSVGSPYEQYF
TGTGCCAGCAGTGTCGGTTCCCCCTACGAGCAGTACTTC
>TRBV19|TRBJ1-1|once|-
CASSPFQEVTEAFF
TGTGCCAGTAGTCCGTTCCAGGAGGTCACTGAAGCTTTCTTT
>TRBV7-9|TRBJ2-1|-|-
CASSFGQNEQFF
TGTGCCAGCAGCTTCGGACAGAACGAGCAGTTCTTC
>TRBV27|TRBJ1-5|-|-
CASKVFYGNQPQHF
TGTGCCAGCAAGGTCTTTTACGGCAATCAGCCCCAGCATTTT
>TRBV5-8|TRBJ1-2|-|-
CASSLADNF
TGTGCCAGCAGCTTGGCAGACAATTTC
>TRBV4-1|TRBJ2-2|-|-
CASSPPAGGASTGELFF
TGCGCCAGCAGCCCCCCGGCTGGGGGCGCGAGCACCGGGGAGCTGTTTTTT
>TRBV7-8|TRBJ2-3|-|TRBD2
CASSSPAQRETTDTQYF
TGTGCCAGCAGCTCCCCCGCCCAGCGGGAGACCACAGATACGCAGTATTTT
>TRBV11-2|TRBJ1-1|-|-
CASSLGASEAFF
TGTGCCAGCAGCTTGGGTGCCAGTGAAGCTTTCTTT
>TRBV27|TRBJ2-7|-|TRBD2
CASGLAGVPGEQYF
TGTGCCAGCGGTCTGGCGGGGGTCCCGGGGGAGCAGTACTTC
>TRBV10-1|TRBJ2-7|-|-
CASSEGAGPVQYF
TGCGCCAGCAGTGAAGGGGCCGGCCCTGTGCAGTACTTC
>TRBV7-9|TRBJ2-3|-|-
CASSPKRGADTQYF
TGTGCCAGCAGCCCAAAAAGGGGAGCAGATACGCAGTATTTT
>TRBV5-1|TRBJ2-1|once|TRBD1
CASSPTYGTVYNEQFF
TGCGCCAGCAGCCCAACTTACGGGACAGTATACAATGAGCAGTTCTTC
>TRBV4-3|TRBJ1-5|-|-
CASSQDYKNQPQHF
TGCGCCAGCAGCCAAGATTATAAAAATCAGCCCCAGCATTTT
>TRBV4-1|TRBJ2-7|-|-
CASSLDNEQYF
TGCGCCAGCAGCCTAGACAACGAGCAGTACTTC
>TRBV27|TRBJ1-1|-|-
CASSDSVGTEAFF
TGTGCCAGCAGTGACTCGGTCGGCACTGAAGCTTTCTTT
>TRBV15|TRBJ1-1|-|-
CATNSWADNTEAFF
TGTGCCACCAATTCATGGGCAGACAACACTGAAGCTTTCTTT
>TRBV11-2|TRBJ1-6|-|TRBD1
CASSYTGGDNSPLHF
TGTGCCAGCAGCTATACAGGGGGCGACAATTCACCCCTCCACTTT
>TRBV6-7|TRBJ2-7|once|TRBD1
CASRTGTVIYEQYF
TGTGCCAGCAGAACCGGGACAGTGATATACGAGCAGTACTTC
>TRBV4-1|TRBJ2-7|-|-
CASSPRDSSYEQYF
TGCGCCAGCAGCCCCAGAGACAGTTCCTACGAGCAGTACTTC
>TRBV7-2|TRBJ2-7|-|-
CASSWTLYEQYF
TGTGCCAGCAGCTGGACTCTCTACGAGCAGTACTTC
>TRBV6-5|TRBJ1-5|-|-
CASSYSVGSNQPQHF
TGTGCCAGCAGTTACTCGGTAGGGAGCAATCAGCCCCAGCATTTT
>TRBV20-1|TRBJ2-7|-|-
CSASPLREQYF
TGCAGTGCTAGCCCCCTTAGAGAGCAGTACTTC
>TRBV28|TRBJ2-7|-|TRBD2
CASSPSSLAGGPTYEQYF
TGTGCCAGCAGCCCCTCCTCCTTAGCGGGAGGGCCCACCTACGAGCAGTACTTC
>TRBV30|TRBJ1-1|-|TRBD1
CASTAGQGLNAEAFF
TGTGCCTCTACCGCCGGACAGGGTTTGAACGCTGAAGCTTTCTTT
>TRBV10-3|TRBJ2-7|-|TRBD2
CAIWSGDEQYF
TGTGCCATCTGGAGCGGGGACGAGCAGTACTTC
>TRBV28|TRBJ1-1|-|-
CASSVGGRAFF
TGTGCCAGCTCTGTGGGCGGGAGAGCTTTCTTT
>TRBV4-2|TRBJ2-3|-|-
CASSQDLPDMSTDTQYF
TGTGCCAGCAGCCAAGATCTGCCGGACATGTCCACAGATACGCAGTATTTT
>TRBV4-1|TRBJ1-1|-|-
CASSYLHQDNGVVNTEAFF
TGCGCCAGCAGCTACTTACACCAAGATAACGGGGTTGTCAACACTGAAGCTTTCTTT
>TRBV12-2|TRBJ2-6|-|-
CAIRTGPTSGANVLTF
TGTGCAATCAGGACAGGGCCTACCTCTGGGGCCAACGTCCTGACTTTC
>TRBV6-5|TRBJ2-7|-|-
CASSEGYEQYF
TGTGCCAGCAGTGAGGGGTACGAGCAGTACTTC
>TRBV28|TRBJ2-7|-|-
CASSFGGQYEQYF
TGTGCCAGCAGTTTTGGAGGGCAGTACGAGCAGTACTTC